The text below deals with one T cell receptor (beta chain). Its matching antigen is unknown. This sample was included in a study of CD4 T cells in relation to SARS-CoV-2 and coronaviruses. Study overall: After less than eleven days of antigen culture, PBMC TCR beta CDR3s were sequenced. Convalescent patients were fewer than ten males and a handful of females; two were Hispanic. The HLA restriction of the shared crossreactive spike epitopes was mapped.

The method was immunoSEQ multiplex PCR; TCRdb's version includes in-frame clones alone and lacks a portion of them. This table has around 41,000 clones, about 87% appearing once. For about nine days, 10^5 sorted CD4+ cells grew with T cell-depleted PBMCs and CEF. CDR1 SGHAT and CDR2 FQNNGV come from the germline V gene. The CDR3 has 13 amino acids. V trimming: 0 bases; J trimming: 7 bases; junction bases outside the gene matches: 0. The sample consisted of naive CD4+ T cells from PBMCs, cultured in vitro. Subset meaning: naive CD4+ T cells isolated by negative enrichment. V is TRBV11-2 and J is TRBJ1-5; 7 bases map to TRBD1. The TCR sequence derives from an adult with COVID-19. The CDR3 loop reads CASSLDRGQPQHF. The DNA of the CDR3 is TGTGCCAGCAGCTTAGACAGGGGGCAGCCCCAGCATTTT.